These T cell receptor beta chains were read from a single sample in a study of PD-L1 blockade in urothelial cancer. This table comes from immunoSEQ multiplex PCR, and its TCRdb copy is limited to in-frame clones, with some not included. The sample carries more than 45,000 clones, approximately 80% recorded once. The material sequenced was PBMCs, taken around atezolizumab (anti-PD-L1) treatment. Source of these receptors: a man in his 70s with urothelial cancer. Each CDR3 is given with its conserved first and last residue. Each record gives: J gene, clone size, D gene, V gene, CDR3 protein, CDR3 DNA. A D gene is named only where the DNA matches it firmly. The size field is filled for only some rows; it gives once, few, many or a size class.

TRBJ1-1 NA NA TRBV7-2 CASSLTSNTEAFF TGTGCCAGCAGCCTAACCTCGAACACTGAAGCTTTCTTT
TRBJ1-3 NA NA TRBV28 CASSLFRGRAGNTIYF TGTGCCAGCAGTTTATTCAGGGGCCGGGCTGGAAACACCATATATTTT
TRBJ2-7 once NA TRBV20-1 CSARDSYEQYF TGCAGTGCAAGAGACAGCTACGAGCAGTACTTC
TRBJ1-1 NA TRBD1 TRBV10-3 CAISESRGQILNTEAFF TGTGCCATCAGTGAGTCAAGGGGGCAAATCTTGAACACTGAAGCTTTCTTT
TRBJ2-5 NA TRBD2 TRBV5-4 CASSLGGAAGAGGQETQYF TGTGCCAGCAGCTTGGGGGGGGCAGCGGGGGCCGGGGGCCAAGAGACCCAGTACTTC
TRBJ2-1 NA NA TRBV30 CAGLVVEQFF TGTGCCGGCCTAGTTGTTGAGCAGTTCTTC
TRBJ2-2 few TRBD2 TRBV7-2 CASSKGGLAGEGELFF TGTGCCAGCAGCAAAGGAGGACTAGCGGGAGAAGGGGAGCTGTTTTTT
TRBJ1-5 once NA TRBV7-8 CASSPRDTNQPQHF TGTGCCAGCAGCCCCCGGGACACCAATCAGCCCCAGCATTTT
TRBJ1-3 NA TRBD1 TRBV5-4 CAIHSQGANSIYF TGTGCCATACATTCACAGGGGGCGAACTCCATATATTTT
TRBJ2-5 NA TRBD2 TRBV27 CASSFSGTSGRETQYF TGTGCCAGCAGTTTCTCCGGGACTAGCGGGAGAGAGACCCAGTACTTC
TRBJ2-1 NA TRBD2 TRBV7-9 CASSPGLAEPYNEQFF TGTGCCAGCAGCCCCGGACTAGCGGAACCCTACAATGAGCAGTTCTTC
TRBJ2-2 NA NA TRBV5-1 CASSFPGAGAGGELFF TGCGCCAGCAGCTTTCCTGGCGCAGGGGCGGGCGGGGAGCTGTTTTTT
TRBJ1-1 once NA TRBV5-1 CASSLDGAGNTEAFF TGCGCCAGCAGCTTGGATGGGGCTGGGAACACTGAAGCTTTCTTT
TRBJ1-2 NA NA TRBV21-1 CASSKRRTGGDGYTF TGTGCCAGCAGCAAAAGGAGGACAGGGGGCGATGGCTACACCTTC
TRBJ1-1 NA NA TRBV18 CASSRLGGTEAFF TGTGCCAGCTCTCGGTTGGGGGGAACTGAAGCTTTCTTT
TRBJ2-7 NA NA TRBV5-1 CASSLQGYEQYF TGCGCCAGCAGCTTGCAGGGCTACGAGCAGTACTTC
TRBJ2-3 NA TRBD1 TRBV11-3 CASSGQGSTDTQYF TGTGCCAGCAGCGGACAGGGGAGCACAGATACGCAGTATTTT
TRBJ2-3 NA NA TRBV7-2 CASSLARRVDTQYF TGTGCCAGCAGCTTAGCGCGCAGGGTAGATACGCAGTATTTT
TRBJ2-1 NA TRBD2 TRBV7-3 CASSPGNSGRFSYNEQFF TGTGCCAGCAGCCCCGGCAATAGCGGGAGATTCTCCTACAATGAGCAGTTCTTC
TRBJ2-3 NA NA TRBV5-6 CASSLMVRRSSRTDTQYF TGTGCCAGCAGCTTGATGGTTCGGAGGTCTAGCCGCACAGATACGCAGTATTTT
TRBJ1-2 NA TRBD1 TRBV25-1 CASSEPGAGGNGYTF TGTGCCAGCAGTGAACCTGGGGCAGGGGGGAATGGCTACACCTTC
TRBJ1-2 NA TRBD1 TRBV5-1 CASSSTSGQINYGYTF TGCGCCAGCAGCTCGACCTCGGGACAGATTAACTATGGCTACACCTTC
TRBJ2-7 NA NA TRBV5-1 CASSLGAGETPSSYEQYF TGCGCCAGCAGCTTGGGAGCAGGGGAGACCCCGAGCTCCTACGAGCAGTACTTC
TRBJ2-7 NA TRBD1 TRBV18 CASSSIQGVSYEQYF TGTGCCAGCTCATCCATACAGGGGGTCTCCTACGAGCAGTACTTC
TRBJ2-1 NA NA TRBV6-5 CASSLTGAGYNEQFF TGTGCCAGCAGCCTAACAGGGGCGGGGTACAATGAGCAGTTCTTC
TRBJ1-1 NA TRBD1 TRBV18 CASSSGTGAFLDEEAFF TGTGCCAGCTCATCTGGGACAGGGGCGTTTTTGGATGAGGAAGCTTTCTTT
TRBJ1-2 NA TRBD1 TRBV18 CASSPDQGARNGYTF TGTGCCAGCTCACCAGATCAGGGGGCGCGGAATGGCTACACCTTC
TRBJ2-2 once TRBD1 TRBV23-1 CASRPDRATGELFF TGCGCCAGCAGGCCAGACAGGGCGACCGGGGAGCTGTTTTTT
TRBJ2-7 NA TRBD2 TRBV6-5 CASSLSGRYEQYF TGTGCCAGCAGCCTTAGCGGGAGGTACGAGCAGTACTTC
TRBJ2-7 NA TRBD1 TRBV7-6 CASSVDRGPYEQYF TGTGCCAGCAGCGTGGACAGGGGCCCCTACGAGCAGTACTTC
TRBJ2-7 NA NA TRBV9 CASSVAGPSYEQYF TGTGCCAGCAGCGTAGCAGGTCCCTCCTACGAGCAGTACTTC
TRBJ2-2 NA NA TRBV6-5 CASRSGLNTGELFF TGTGCCAGCAGGTCGGGACTGAACACCGGGGAGCTGTTTTTT